Presented here are 9 T cell receptor beta chains from one specimen sequenced in a study of cytomegalovirus exposure and HLA in healthy donors (TCRdb year 2017). Library preparation used the immunoSEQ multiplex PCR assay. This immuneACCESS table, as held by TCRdb, lists in-frame sequences with V and J called but not all clones. Of the missing ones, under half trace to an unresolved V gene in checked studies; the others have no known cause. Present in this sample are about 70,000 clones, approximately 94% of which were seen just once. The ten largest clones capture under 2% of the sample. The sequenced sample consisted of PBMCs. All receptors derive from a woman under 30 in good health and CMV-seropositive.

V usage is TRBV19 and J usage is TRBJ2-5; TRBD1 might be the D (6 bases). CDR1 LNHDA and CDR2 SQIVND come from the germline V gene (reference sequence). This CDR3 comprises 16 residues. The V end was cut by 5 bases, the J end by 0 bases, with 16 bases between. The CDR3 loop reads CASSPRGAQDQETQYF. CDR3 in DNA: TGTGCCAGTAGTCCCAGGGGAGCGCAGGACCAAGAGACCCAGTACTTC.

This chain connects TRBV13 to TRBJ2-5; 8 bases line up with TRBD2. CDR3 length: 13 residues. Germline loops: CDR1 PRHDT, CDR2 FYEKMQ (reference sequence). V was clipped by 5 bases and J by 5 bases; unmatched bases: 4. The CDR3 loop reads CASSRGGHETQYF. In DNA, the CDR3 is TGTGCCAGCAGCCGGGGGGGCCATGAGACCCAGTACTTC. Together with reference TRBV13 and TRBJ2-5, the CDR3 gives the full variable domain: AAGVIQSPRHLIKEKRETATLKCYPIPRHDTVYWYQQGPGQDPQFLISFYEKMQSDKGSIPDRFSAQQFSDYHSELNMSSLELGDSALYFCASSRGGHETQYFGPGTRLLVL.

This sequence joins TRBV2 and TRBJ2-1, with TRBD1 matching 9 bases. CDR1 and CDR2 from the germline V gene are SNHLY and FYNNEI. Trimming at V came to 6 bases and at J to 3 bases, leaving 6 bases not matched to a gene. The CDR3 loop spans 15 amino acids. The CDR3 protein is CASRVGTGFYNEQFF. The CDR3 nucleotides are TGTGCCAGCAGGGTTGGGACAGGGTTCTACAATGAGCAGTTCTTC.

CDR3 loop: CASQTTEGLTYEQYF. CDR3 bases: TGTGCCAGCCAAACAACCGAGGGTTTAACCTACGAGCAGTACTTC. The rearrangement uses TRBV28 and TRBJ2-7; weak D call: TRBD2 (5 bases). With 8 bases removed from V and 2 bases from J, the gap between germline ends came to 19 bases. CDR1 and CDR2 from the germline V gene are MDHEN and SYDVKM. There are 15 residues in the CDR3.

The chain couples TRBV7-6 to TRBJ2-1; 7 bases match TRBD1. Germline values: CDR1 SGHVS, CDR2 FNYEAQ. The J segment lost 4 bases and the V segment lost 1 base, leaving 4 bases of the junction unmatched. The length of the CDR3 is 15 residues. CDR3 in amino acids: CASSLEGQLYNEQFF. CDR3 sequence (DNA): TGTGCCAGCAGCTTAGAGGGACAGCTGTACAATGAGCAGTTCTTC.

For the CDR3, the DNA is TGCGCCAGCAGCCAAGAGCGGCGGGGAATGGGCCAAGAGACCCAGTACTTC. Translated, it gives CASSQERRGMGQETQYF. The chain carries TRBV4-3 and TRBJ2-5; TRBD2 is a possible D gene (6 bases). Trimming shortened V by 0 bases and J by 1 base, and 15 bases separated the two germline ends. CDR1 LGHNA and CDR2 YSLEER come from the germline V gene. The CDR3 is made up of 17 amino acids.

The rearrangement links TRBV2 to TRBJ1-4, with D perhaps TRBD1 (5 bases). V was cut by 7 bases and J by 0 bases, with 12 bases left in between. This CDR3 is built from 15 residues. CDR1 and CDR2 from the germline V gene are SNHLY and FYNNEI. CDR3 nucleotides: TGTGCCAGCAAAGGGGCACCCGCAACTAATGAAAAACTGTTTTTT. This sequence encodes CASKGAPATNEKLFF.

The chain employs TRBV7-2 and TRBJ2-2; 9 nucleotides align to TRBD1. The CDR3 totals 15 residues. CDR1 and CDR2 from the germline V gene are SGHTA and FQGNSA. V was clipped by 1 base and J by 6 bases; unmatched bases: 3. CDR3 DNA: TGTGCCAGCAGCTTAGTCGACAGGGGGGCCGGGGAGCTGTTTTTT. It translates to CASSLVDRGAGELFF.

The chain uses TRBV11-3 and TRBJ2-5; TRBD1 matches at 7 bases. After removal of 5 bases from V and 3 bases from J, the junction contained 6 bases not matched to a gene. The CDR3 covers 14 residues. The germline V gene encodes CDR1 SGHNT and CDR2 YENEEA. The CDR3 bases are TGTGCCAGCAGCCCTCGGACAGGAGAAGAGACCCAGTACTTC. Translating it yields CASSPRTGEETQYF.